Shown below are 25 T cell receptor beta chains from a single sample sequenced in a study of shared clonotypes between healthy human individuals. Here immunoSEQ multiplex PCR was the method, and the copy in TCRdb shows in-frame clones only, minus some. The profile shows roughly 1 million clones, 78% of them singletons. Sequencing was carried out using memory CD4+ T cells from PBMCs. Stated subset: CD45RA-negative fraction. The receptors come from a man aged 18 to 30 in good health. Some clones in this sample may be carry-over from other donors' samples.

The chain employs TRBV11-3 and TRBJ2-5, with TRBD2 identical over 10 bases. Germline V lookup: CDR1 SGHNT, CDR2 YENEEA. Unmatched junction bases numbered 0, after V lost 1 base and J lost 4 bases. This CDR3 has 14 residues. The CDR3 reads CASSLVAGGETQYF. DNA for the CDR3: TGTGCCAGCAGCTTAGTAGCGGGAGGAGAGACCCAGTACTTC.

This chain uses TRBV10-2 with TRBJ2-7, with D possibly matching TRBD1 (5 bases). The germline V gene encodes CDR1 WSHSY and CDR2 SAAADI. Between the trimmed V and J ends, which lost 2 bases and 3 bases, there was a span of 11 bases. CDR3 length equals 14 residues. The CDR3 DNA follows: TGCGCCAGCAGTGAGGCCCCAGGGTACTACGAGCAGTACTTC. It is translated as CASSEAPGYYEQYF.

This clone has more than one count but fewer than ten. The genes are TRBV11-2 and TRBJ2-2, with D unresolved. Trimming took off 3 bases at V and 7 bases at J, with 9 bases between the two ends. The germline V gene has CDR1 SGHAT and CDR2 FQNNGV. CDR3 size: 13 residues. The CDR3 spells CASSFSRNGELFF. Here the CDR3 DNA reads TGTGCCAGCAGCTTCTCACGGAACGGGGAGCTGTTTTTT.

V is TRBV5-1 and J is TRBJ2-3; a possible D gene is TRBD1 (6 bases). This CDR3 has 14 residues. The germline V and J ends were trimmed by 7 bases and 5 bases, with 17 bases remaining between them. In germline, CDR1 is SGHRS, CDR2 YFSETQ. The chain's CDR3 is CASATGIKGDTQYF. The CDR3 DNA reads as TGCGCCAGCGCCACAGGGATTAAGGGAGATACGCAGTATTTT.

The V gene is TRBV2, the J gene TRBJ2-3, with D possibly matching TRBD1 (5 bases). V lost 4 bases and J 1 base, leaving 18 bases between the germline ends. The V gene's germline CDR1 is SNHLY and CDR2 FYNNEI. The CDR3 runs to 17 residues. In DNA, the CDR3 is TGTGCCAGCAGTGGTTTGGCCAGTACCAGGGGCACAGATACGCAGTATTTT. Protein: CASSGLASTRGTDTQYF.

V and J are TRBV15 and TRBJ2-3, with 8 bases fitting TRBD2. Germline V gene sequence: CDR1 LNHNV, CDR2 YYDKDF (reference sequence). CDR3 length: 16 residues. V trimming: 2 bases; J trimming: 5 bases; junction bases outside the gene matches: 9. The CDR3 DNA reads as TGTGCCACCAGCAGACCCCACGGGAGGGCCGGAGATACGCAGTATTTT. This sequence encodes CATSRPHGRAGDTQYF. Using reference TRBV15 and TRBJ2-3 for the parts outside the CDR3, the full variable domain is DAMVIQNPRYQVTQFGKPVTLSCSQTLNHNVMYWYQQKSSQAPKLLFHYYDKDFNNEADTPDNFQSRRPNTSFCFLDIRSPGLGDTAMYLCATSRPHGRAGDTQYFGPGTRLTVL.

The V gene is TRBV7-3, the J gene TRBJ2-1; 8 bases fit TRBD2. The CDR3 loop spans 16 amino acids. In germline, CDR1 is SGHTA, CDR2 FQGTGA. With V trimmed by 3 bases and J by 4 bases, 8 bases remained unmatched. CDR3 loop: CASSFLTSAGYNEQFF. CDR3 nucleotides: TGTGCCAGCAGCTTTTTGACTAGCGCGGGGTACAATGAGCAGTTCTTC.

This clone appeared a few times. This chain uses TRBV6-1 with TRBJ2-3, with 7 bases aligning to TRBD1. The germline V gene encodes CDR1 MNHNS and CDR2 SASEGT. After removal of 7 bases from V and 2 bases from J, the junction contained 6 bases not matched to a gene. This CDR3 is 14 amino acids long. CDR3: CASTDRYHTDTQYF. In DNA form, the CDR3 reads TGTGCCAGCACGGACAGGTATCACACAGATACGCAGTATTTT.

The rearrangement links TRBV27 to TRBJ2-3; 7 bases are a match to TRBD2. V trimming: 7 bases; J trimming: 1 base; junction bases outside the gene matches: 5. Per the germline V gene, CDR1 is MNHEY and CDR2 is SMNVEV (reference sequence). The CDR3 consists of 14 residues. CDR3 nucleotides: TGTGCCAGCACCACCGCGGGGGGCACAGATACGCAGTATTTT. As protein: CASTTAGGTDTQYF.

This clone was observed a few times. The sample holds other DNA sequences that translate to the same CDR3. The rearrangement joins TRBV30 to TRBJ1-1; no clear D. Trimming stripped 0 bases from V and 0 bases from J, with 5 bases between. The CDR3 consists of 13 residues. Germline V gene sequence: CDR1 GTSNPN, CDR2 SVGIG (reference sequence). As DNA, the CDR3 is TGTGCCTGGAGTGTAGGTTTGAACACTGAAGCTTTCTTT. This translates into CAWSVGLNTEAFF.

CDR3: CASSGDAKRNIQYF. As DNA, the CDR3 is TGTGCCAGCAGCGGGGACGCCAAACGAAACATTCAGTACTTC. This rearrangement joins TRBV5-6 to TRBJ2-4; D is perhaps TRBD1 or TRBD2 (5 bases each). The CDR3 is made up of 14 amino acids. The V and J ends lost 4 bases and 6 bases respectively, with 14 bases between them. Germline V CDR1 and CDR2: SGHDT, YYEEEE. Full variable domain (rest looked up from reference TRBV5-6 and TRBJ2-4): DAGVTQSPTHLIKTRGQQVTLRCSPKSGHDTVSWYQQALGQGPQFIFQYYEEEERQRGNFPDRFSGHQFPNYSSELNVNALLLGDSALYLCASSGDAKRNIQYFGAGTRLSVL.

This clone has a count of ten or more. The chain has TRBV10-3 and TRBJ2-7; D call uncertain. The V and J ends lost 3 bases and 2 bases respectively, with 8 bases between them. This CDR3 contains 13 residues. Germline V gives CDR1 ENHRY, CDR2 SYGVKD. This CDR3 is CAISEGLTYEQYF. CDR3 nucleotide sequence: TGTGCCATCAGTGAAGGCCTGACCTACGAGCAGTACTTC.

The gene calls are TRBV4-3 and TRBJ1-2, with D hard to call. The V end lost 0 bases, the J end lost 2 bases, and 13 bases lay between the germline ends. Germline CDR1 and CDR2: LGHNA and YSLEER. The CDR3 runs to 16 residues. In DNA, the CDR3 is TGCGCCAGCAGCCAAGATTACCGGGGAGGGAACTATGGCTACACCTTC. It yields the protein CASSQDYRGGNYGYTF.

V is TRBV5-1 and J is TRBJ2-3; tentative D call: TRBD2 (5 bases). Per the germline V gene, CDR1 is SGHRS and CDR2 is YFSETQ. The ends were cut back, 1 base at V and 0 bases at J, with 9 bases in the middle. CDR3 length equals 15 residues. The CDR3 sequence is CASSLSGHSTDTQYF. In DNA, the CDR3 is TGCGCCAGCAGCTTGAGCGGTCATAGCACAGATACGCAGTATTTT.

The rearrangement joins TRBV29-1 to TRBJ1-4, with D maybe TRBD1 (5 bases). V was shortened by 4 bases and J by 5 bases, with 5 bases between the two germline ends. This CDR3 has 11 residues. From germline, CDR1 is SQVTM and CDR2 ANQGSEA. The DNA of the CDR3 is TGCAGCGTTGGGGGGAATGAAAAACTGTTTTTT. It is translated as CSVGGNEKLFF.

The V and J genes are TRBV28 and TRBJ2-7, with D possibly being TRBD1 or TRBD2 (5 bases each). The ends were cut back, 6 bases at V and 6 bases at J, with 12 bases in the middle. This CDR3 spans 12 amino acids. Germline V gene data show CDR1 as MDHEN and CDR2 as SYDVKM. CDR3 coding DNA: TGTGCCAGCAGCCAGAGGGGTTCCGAGCAGTACTTC. This gives the protein CASSQRGSEQYF.

The chain is built from TRBV5-6 and TRBJ2-7, with 11 bases aligning to TRBD2. V lost 3 bases, J lost 4 bases, and 6 bases stayed unmatched. This CDR3 comprises 15 residues. Germline V gene sequence: CDR1 SGHDT, CDR2 YYEEEE. This chain's CDR3 is CASSWLAGGKYEQYF. As DNA, the CDR3 is TGTGCCAGCAGCTGGTTAGCGGGAGGGAAATACGAGCAGTACTTC.

The chain uses TRBV7-8 and TRBJ2-2, with 13 nucleotides matching TRBD2. CDR1 and CDR2 from the germline V gene are SGHVS and FQNEAQ. V dropped 5 bases and J dropped 6; count of bases not matched to a gene: 12. CDR3 size: 18 residues. The CDR3 region is CASSLARTSGRFAGELFF. CDR3 bases: TGTGCCAGCAGCCTGGCGAGGACTAGCGGGAGATTTGCCGGGGAGCTGTTTTTT.

The chain has TRBV5-1 and TRBJ1-4; D is possibly TRBD1 (5 bases). The germline V gene encodes CDR1 SGHRS and CDR2 YFSETQ. V was clipped by 2 bases and J by 7 bases, with 15 bases between them. This CDR3 region has 15 residues. The CDR3 sequence: CASSFERPGREKLFF. The CDR3 nucleotides read TGCGCCAGCAGCTTCGAAAGGCCAGGGCGTGAAAAACTGTTTTTT.

A single count supports this clone. The V and J genes are TRBV5-6 and TRBJ1-2; D ambiguous. The CDR3 is 13 residues long. The germline V gene has CDR1 SGHDT and CDR2 YYEEEE. Trimming shortened V by 4 bases and J by 8 bases, and 15 bases separated the two germline ends. CDR3 nucleotides: TGTGCCAGCAGCGAAGGGCGGGTCAGCGGCTACACCTTC. Translating gives CASSEGRVSGYTF.

This clone was counted between two and nine times. The chain uses TRBV7-9 and TRBJ1-3; no reliable D call. Germline loops: CDR1 SEHNR, CDR2 FQNEAQ (reference sequence). The CDR3 loop spans 16 amino acids. Trimming took 5 bases from V and 3 from J, leaving 17 bases between them. CDR3 loop: CASSPMGLFGGNTIYF. In DNA, the CDR3 is TGTGCCAGCAGCCCCATGGGGTTATTCGGTGGAAACACCATATATTTT.

The CDR3 spells CASGFGASATDTQYF. Here the CDR3 DNA reads TGTGCTAGTGGTTTCGGTGCTAGCGCCACAGATACGCAGTATTTT. V and J are TRBV12-5 and TRBJ2-3, with D possibly matching TRBD2 (6 bases). The germline gives CDR1 LGHNT, CDR2 FRNRAP. CDR3 length: 15 amino acids. V was shortened by 3 bases and J by 2 bases, with 12 bases between the two germline ends. Full variable domain (remainder filled in from reference TRBV12-5 and TRBJ2-3): DARVTQTPRHKVTEMGQEVTMRCQPILGHNTVFWYRQTMMQGLELLAYFRNRAPLDDSGMPKDRFSAEMPDATLATLKIQPSEPRDSAVYFCASGFGASATDTQYFGPGTRLTVL.

The J gene is TRBJ2-4, the V gene TRBV27, with TRBD2 as a possible D gene (7 bases). Germline assignment: CDR1 MNHEY and CDR2 SMNVEV (reference sequence). CDR3 length equals 14 residues. Trimming took 5 bases from V and 7 from J, leaving 15 bases between them. The CDR3 loop reads CASSNQGGDNIQYF. The CDR3 DNA reads as TGTGCCAGCAGTAACCAAGGGGGGGATAACATTCAGTACTTC.

The chain joins TRBV2 to TRBJ2-3, with a weak D call TRBD2 (6 bases). Per germline, CDR1 SNHLY and CDR2 FYNNEI. Trimming removed 2 bases from V and 8 bases from J, with 17 bases in between. The CDR3 length is 15 residues. Here the CDR3 DNA reads TGTGCCAGCAGTGAAAACGGGACTCCTATAAGTACGCAGTATTTT. Translating gives CASSENGTPISTQYF.

This chain connects TRBV28 to TRBJ2-7; TRBD2 aligns across 9 bases. CDR1 MDHEN and CDR2 SYDVKM come from the germline V gene. The CDR3 sequence is 12 residues long. With 9 bases clipped from V and 7 bases from J, the junction kept 7 bases outside the gene matches. Here the CDR3 reads CARRAGGFEQYF. The CDR3 nucleotides read TGTGCCAGGAGAGCGGGGGGTTTTGAGCAGTACTTC.